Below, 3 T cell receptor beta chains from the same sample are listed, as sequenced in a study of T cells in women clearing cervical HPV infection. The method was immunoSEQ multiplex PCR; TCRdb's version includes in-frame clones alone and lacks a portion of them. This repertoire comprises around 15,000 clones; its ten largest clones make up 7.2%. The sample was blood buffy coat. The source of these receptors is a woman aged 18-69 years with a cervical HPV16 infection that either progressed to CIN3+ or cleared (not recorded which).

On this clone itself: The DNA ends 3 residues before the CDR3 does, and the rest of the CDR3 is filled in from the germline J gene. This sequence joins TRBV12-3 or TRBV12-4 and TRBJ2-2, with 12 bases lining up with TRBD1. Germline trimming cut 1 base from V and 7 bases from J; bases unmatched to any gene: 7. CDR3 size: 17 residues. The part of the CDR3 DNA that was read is TGTGCCAGCAGTTTAGTAGGGGACAGGGGGCGTAGCGGGGAG. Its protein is CASSLVGDRGRSGE. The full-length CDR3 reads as CASSLVGDRGRSGELFF.

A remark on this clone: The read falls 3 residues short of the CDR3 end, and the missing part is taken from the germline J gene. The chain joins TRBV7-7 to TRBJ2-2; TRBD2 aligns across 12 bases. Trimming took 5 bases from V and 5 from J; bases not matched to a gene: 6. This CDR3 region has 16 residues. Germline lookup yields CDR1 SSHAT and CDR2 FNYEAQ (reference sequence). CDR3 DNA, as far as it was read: TGTGCCAGCAGCCCTAGCGGGGGGGCGGCGACCGGGGAG. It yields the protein CASSPSGGAATGE. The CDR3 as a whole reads CASSPSGGAATGELFF.

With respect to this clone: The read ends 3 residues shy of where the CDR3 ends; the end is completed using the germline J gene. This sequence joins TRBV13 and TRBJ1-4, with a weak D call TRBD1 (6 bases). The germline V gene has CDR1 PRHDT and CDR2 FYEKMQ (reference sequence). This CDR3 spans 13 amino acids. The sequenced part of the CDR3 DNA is TGTGCCAGCAGCTCCTACAGGGAACTCCAA. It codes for CASSSYRELQ. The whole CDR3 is CASSSYRELQLFF.